The 18 T cell receptor beta chains presented below share a single source sample, sequenced in a study of regulatory T cells in long-lasting Graves disease. The time point here: newly diagnosed GD, antithyroid drugs for less than 3 months. Generation of the TCR library employed RNA extracted from PBMCs. Arm-PCR of CDR3 regions and iRepertoire HTBI primers were the basis on which TCR beta libraries were built. TCRdb used MiXCR to reprocess the multiplex PCR reads, holding one entry per CDR3 protein. The data hold more than 400,000 distinct CDR3 sequences, with around 15% observed a single time. The sample also formed part of further work on T cells in Graves' hyperthyroidism and ophthalmopathy.

The sequenced sample was peripheral blood mononuclear cells (PBMCs), obtained at new diagnosis, from a patient treated with antithyroid drugs. Source of these receptors: a man aged 35 to 55 with Graves disease.

This clonotype was counted at least ten times. The chain has TRBV27 and TRBJ2-5; TRBD2 aligns across 7 bases. In germline, CDR1 is MNHEY, CDR2 SMNVEV (reference sequence). CDR3 length: 16 amino acids. V dropped 2 bases and J dropped 2; count of bases not matched to a gene: 8. The CDR3 DNA reads TGTGCCAGCAGTTTAAGAGGGAGGGCCCGGCAAGAGACCCAGTACTTC. Protein product: CASSLRGRARQETQYF.

Many counts were recorded for this clonotype. This rearrangement joins TRBV6-1 to TRBJ1-2; D is perhaps TRBD1 (6 bases). CDR1 and CDR2 (germline): MNHNS, SASEGT. The CDR3 totals 15 residues. The ends were cut back, 2 bases at V and 4 bases at J, with 14 bases in the middle. The CDR3 region has the DNA TGTGCCAGCAGTGAATCCCTACAGGGCAGCTATGGCTACACCTTC. Translated: CASSESLQGSYGYTF.

This clonotype was recorded once. The gene calls are TRBV6-5 and TRBJ1-5; D may be TRBD1 (5 bases). Trimming left V 2 bases short and J 6 bases short, with 26 bases between. Germline-derived CDR1 and CDR2 are MNHEY and SVGAGI. The CDR3 is 19 amino acids. The CDR3 reads CASSYVRDGISADFQPQHF. The DNA for the CDR3 is TGTGCCAGCAGTTACGTCCGGGACGGAATTTCTGCAGACTTTCAGCCCCAGCATTTT.

This clonotype was observed a single time. The chain couples TRBV6-1 to TRBJ1-2; TRBD1 is a possible D gene (6 bases). Trimming removed 5 bases at V and 4 bases at J, with 14 bases between. This CDR3 is built from 14 residues. The germline V gene encodes CDR1 MNHNS and CDR2 SASEGT. The CDR3 loop is CASSTAGGGYGYTF. The CDR3 nucleotides read TGTGCCAGCAGTACCGCGGGGGGCGGCTATGGCTACACCTTC.

This clonotype was counted at least ten times. The chain has TRBV7-9 and TRBJ2-5; 8 nucleotides line up with TRBD1. CDR3 length: 14 amino acids. The germline CDR1 and CDR2 sequences are SEHNR and FQNEAQ (reference sequence). After removal of 6 bases from V and 4 bases from J, the junction contained 7 bases not matched to a gene. CDR3 region: CASRNGQGTETQYF. CDR3 DNA sequence: TGTGCCAGCAGAAACGGACAGGGAACAGAGACCCAGTACTTC.

This clonotype has only a few counts. In DNA form, the CDR3 reads TGCAGTGCTCGGGACAGGACGCAAGAGACCCAGTACTTC. Its protein product is CSARDRTQETQYF. The chain has TRBV20-1 and TRBJ2-5, with 8 bases lining up with TRBD1. This CDR3 has 13 residues. J lost 2 bases, V lost 5 bases, and 4 bases had no gene match. Germline CDR1 DFQATT, CDR2 SNEGSKA (reference sequence).

This clonotype was counted ten times or more. The chain combines TRBV28 with TRBJ2-3; 8 nucleotides line up with TRBD2. The J segment lost 2 bases and the V segment lost 6 bases, leaving 10 bases of the junction unmatched. CDR3 length: 16 amino acids. The germline V gene has CDR1 MDHEN and CDR2 SYDVKM. CDR3 sequence (DNA): TGTGCCAGCAGGTCCTTAGCGGGGTCTTCCACAGATACGCAGTATTTT. Amino acid sequence: CASRSLAGSSTDTQYF.

This clonotype occurred a few times. J is TRBJ1-1 and V is TRBV19; D is possibly TRBD1 (5 bases). This CDR3 is built from 16 residues. The germline CDR1 and CDR2 sequences are LNHDA and SQIVND (reference sequence). Trimming shortened V by 4 bases and J by 4 bases, and 19 bases separated the two germline ends. CDR3 sequence reads: CASSRPGRTGTTEAFF. The DNA for the CDR3 is TGTGCCAGTAGTAGACCGGGGCGAACGGGGACCACTGAAGCTTTCTTT.

CDR3 in amino acids: CASSKRLVSTQYF. The CDR3 bases are TGTGCCAGCAGCAAAAGACTAGTTTCTACGCAGTATTTT. The chain recombines TRBV7-9 with TRBJ2-3; TRBD2 might be the D (6 bases). The CDR3 sequence is 13 residues long. CDR1 and CDR2 from the germline V gene are SEHNR and FQNEAQ (reference sequence). Trimming cost V 5 bases and J 8 bases, with 14 bases left between them.

CDR3 amino acids: CAIRGTSTETQYF. The CDR3 DNA reads TGTGCCATCAGGGGGACTAGCACAGAGACCCAGTACTTC. The chain is built from TRBV10-3 and TRBJ2-5, with 9 bases fitting TRBD2. The V gene end was trimmed by 6 bases and the J gene end by 4 bases; junction bases not matched to a gene: 3. The CDR3 extends over 13 amino acids. Germline CDR1 reads ENHRY; CDR2 reads SYGVKD.

This clonotype was detected many times. The chain carries TRBV12-3 or TRBV12-4 and TRBJ2-7; no clear D. Trimming pared 4 bases from V and 7 bases from J, leaving 11 bases between. The CDR3 runs 12 residues. The CDR3 nucleotides read TGTGCCAGCAGTTCTTTGAGTCGTGAGCAGTACTTC. As protein: CASSSLSREQYF.

This clonotype was seen only a few times. V usage is TRBV29-1 and J usage is TRBJ2-3; TRBD1 is a possible D gene (5 bases). CDR1 and CDR2 (germline): SQVTM, ANQGSEA. The CDR3 sequence is 14 residues long. Between the trimmed V and J ends, which lost 4 bases and 0 bases, there was a span of 11 bases. CDR3 DNA: TGCAGCGTTGCCGGCAGGGTTAGCACAGATACGCAGTATTTT. Translation: CSVAGRVSTDTQYF.

This clonotype appeared a few times. The rearrangement uses TRBV25-1 and TRBJ2-2; 7 bases map to TRBD1. Germline CDR1 reads MGHDK; CDR2 reads SYGVNS. V trimming: 7 bases; J trimming: 7 bases; junction bases outside the gene matches: 9. CDR3 size: 14 residues. The CDR3 nucleotides are TGTGCCAGCACCCCGTCCGGGACAGTCGGGGAGCTGTTTTTT. It specifies CASTPSGTVGELFF. Looking up the rest from reference TRBV25-1 and TRBJ2-2 gives the full variable domain: EADIYQTPRYLVIGTGKKITLECSQTMGHDKMYWYQQDPGMELHLIHYSYGVNSTEKGDLSSESTVSRIRTEHFPLTLESARPSHTSQYLCASTPSGTVGELFFGEGSRLTVL.

This clonotype was recorded at least ten times. J is TRBJ2-1 and V is TRBV20-1; TRBD2 is a possible D gene (6 bases). This CDR3 comprises 13 residues. The V end was cut by 6 bases, the J end by 6 bases, with 15 bases between. The germline CDR1 and CDR2 sequences are DFQATT and SNEGSKA (reference sequence). CDR3 nucleotides: TGCAGTGCCCGGGGGACTTCCCTCAATGAGCAGTTCTTC. Amino acids: CSARGTSLNEQFF.

In its sample, this clonotype was seen a few times. The chain employs TRBV9 and TRBJ1-2; D gene ambiguous. This CDR3 has 15 residues. CDR1 is SGDLS and CDR2 is YYNGEE in the germline V gene. The V end lost 0 bases, the J end lost 6 bases, and 15 bases lay between the germline ends. This CDR3 reads CASSVASGRLDGYTF. In nucleotides, the CDR3 is TGTGCCAGCAGCGTAGCTTCGGGCAGGCTCGATGGCTACACCTTC. The whole variable domain, remainder taken from reference TRBV9 and TRBJ1-2, is DSGVTQTPKHLITATGQRVTLRCSPRSGDLSVYWYQQSLDQGLQFLIQYYNGEERAKGNILERFSAQQFPDLHSELNLSSLELGDSALYFCASSVASGRLDGYTFGSGTRLTVV.

In this sample, this clonotype turned up many times. The chain has TRBV12-3 or TRBV12-4 and TRBJ2-3; possible D gene TRBD2, 6 bases. CDR3 length: 17 residues. V lost 6 bases, J lost 1 base, and 20 bases lay in between. The CDR3 nucleotides read TGTGCCAGCAGCCAAAGGGGTACCGGGAGTGGCACAGATACGCAGTATTTT. Translation: CASSQRGTGSGTDTQYF.

Here the CDR3 reads CASSPMDSYEQYF. The CDR3 DNA is TGTGCCAGCTCCCCCATGGACTCCTACGAGCAGTACTTC. V and J are TRBV7-9 and TRBJ2-7, with D unclear. The germline gives CDR1 SEHNR, CDR2 FQNEAQ (reference sequence). Trimming took off 8 bases at V and 0 bases at J, with 11 bases between the two ends. The CDR3 spans 13 residues.

The chain joins TRBV6-1 to TRBJ2-5; TRBD1 might be the D (6 bases). V was cut by 9 bases and J by 5 bases, with 13 bases left in between. CDR1 is MNHNS, CDR2 SASEGT, per germline. The CDR3 consists of 12 residues. The CDR3 bases are TGTGCCAGTTTCACAGGGATCGAGACCCAGTACTTC. Amino acid sequence: CASFTGIETQYF.